The TCR beta chain described here comes from a study of blood T cells in healthy people across ages. Findings and caveats of the study: Without sorted subsets, naive and antigen-experienced compartments could not be conclusively compared. Strong correlation was found linking TCR beta diversity to naive T cell percentage. Among T cells, TCR beta diversity per million cells dropped roughly linearly as age rose.

Then a second PCR, running roughly 7 to 12 cycles, was carried out with a sample-barcoded 5' primer and a J-beta primer mix. TCRdb redid the calling of the 5' RACE reads with MiXCR, one entry per CDR3 protein. The table has roughly 790,000 distinct CDR3 sequences, 40% to 45% seen once. On this clonotype: The antigen is undetermined.

The sequencing input was blood. The receptor comes from an older woman in good health.

The CDR3 region is CSVDSADSNTEAFF. DNA of the CDR3: TGCAGCGTTGATAGTGCAGACTCGAACACTGAAGCTTTCTTT. The chain recombines TRBV29-1 with TRBJ1-1, with D unresolved. CDR1 and CDR2 from the germline V gene are SQVTM and ANQGSEA. V was trimmed by 3 bases and J by 1 base, leaving 12 bases between them. This CDR3 is 14 amino acids long. The whole variable domain, remainder taken from reference TRBV29-1 and TRBJ1-1, is SAVISQKPSRDICQRGTSLTIQCQVDSQVTMMFWYRQQPGQSLTLIATANQGSEATYESGFVIDKFPISRPNLTFSTLTVSNMSPEDSSIYLCSVDSADSNTEAFFGQGTRLTVV.